One sample yielded the 2 T cell receptor beta chains listed below, sequenced in a study of vaccination and CD4 T cells after COVID-19. Their recognized antigens are unknown. The Oncomine TCR Beta short-read assay sequenced DNA from cultured CD4+ T cells. Using its own MiXCR run on the PCR reads, TCRdb lists one record per CDR3 protein. The repertoire holds some 10,000 distinct CDR3 sequences, with 46% as singletons. Treatment denoted: approximately 9-day PBMC culture with coronavirus spike peptide pools or control peptides (ViraFEST assay). What was sequenced was CD4+ T cells from blood, cultured in vitro. The receptors derive from a human donor who had recovered from COVID-19.

The chain recombines TRBV11-3 with TRBJ2-2; weak D call: TRBD2 (6 bases). The CDR3 extends over 19 amino acids. CDR1 is SGHNT and CDR2 is YENEEA in the germline V gene. V lost 0 bases and J 1 base, leaving 18 bases between the germline ends. The CDR3 loop is CASSLDLWGVPGNTGELFF. The CDR3 region has the DNA TGTGCCAGCAGCTTAGATCTTTGGGGGGTGCCAGGGAACACCGGGGAGCTGTTTTTT.

A few counts support this clonotype. This chain connects TRBV19 to TRBJ1-5, with a weak D call TRBD1 (6 bases). CDR3 size: 14 residues. Germline V gene sequence: CDR1 LNHDA, CDR2 SQIVND (reference sequence). Trimming removed 6 bases from V and 7 bases from J, with 16 bases in between. The CDR3 spells CASSAGAIGQPQHF. DNA for the CDR3: TGTGCCAGTAGCGCAGGGGCGATAGGACAGCCCCAGCATTTT.